A selection of T cell receptor beta chains follows, all from one sample in a study of OX40 agonist ivuxolimab in advanced cancers. Assay used: immunoSEQ multiplex PCR; TCRdb lists only in-frame clones, some missing. In the table there are 70,000 or so clones, roughly nine tenths of which are singletons. The starting material was CD4+ or CD8+ T cells sorted from blood, obtained in a trial of the OX40 agonist ivuxolimab. The receptors were gathered from an adult with an advanced solid tumor such as melanoma, head and neck, liver or kidney cancer. Each CDR3 is given with its conserved first and last residue. Fields, in order: J gene, V gene, CDR3 protein.

>TRBJ2-5|TRBV19
CASSVRMGQETQYF
>TRBJ2-2|TRBV9
CASSVVTSGAGELFF
>TRBJ2-1|TRBV19
CASSRGFGYNEQFF
>TRBJ2-7|TRBV18
CASSPQTSGMTYEQYF
>TRBJ2-1|TRBV28
CASSRTGYNEQFF
>TRBJ1-5|TRBV7-9
CASSSDRAQPQHF
>TRBJ2-3|TRBV5-1
CASSLETDTQYF
>TRBJ1-6|TRBV11-2
CASSRNRVSYNSPLHF
>TRBJ1-1|TRBV6-5
CASSLRQGGNTEAFF
>TRBJ2-3|TRBV11-2
CASSALAGPTDTQYF
>TRBJ2-3|TRBV28
CATRGLAGSITDTQYF
>TRBJ2-7|TRBV14
CASSQPGTSGSYEQYF
>TRBJ2-1|TRBV11-3
CASSLGGRGPYNEQFF
>TRBJ1-5|TRBV6-1
CASSEQASNQPQHF
>TRBJ1-5|TRBV30
CAWSGNNQPQHF
>TRBJ2-3|TRBV5-1
CASSLAGASTDTQYF
>TRBJ2-3|TRBV7-2
CASSLSRDTTDTQYF
>TRBJ1-2|TRBV4-1
CASSQGTGNYGYTF
>TRBJ1-2|TRBV30
CAWSGPYGYTF
>TRBJ1-4|TRBV30
CAWRFRGPDEKLFF
>TRBJ2-1|TRBV27
CASSLGRDRGHEQFF
>TRBJ1-4|TRBV10-1
CASGKGAGEKLFF
>TRBJ1-5|TRBV4-1
CASSLSVVRGNQPQHF
>TRBJ2-6|TRBV10-3
CAISESKGAGANVLTF
>TRBJ2-5|TRBV7-9
CASSPTGGFRETQYF
>TRBJ1-1|TRBV30
CASSAGRNTEAFF
>TRBJ1-2|TRBV2
CASSEDTNPYGYTF
>TRBJ1-2|TRBV30
CAWSVSQYHTF
>TRBJ1-2|TRBV18
CASSPSGYGYTF
>TRBJ2-2|TRBV19
CASSRDTGELFF
>TRBJ2-1|TRBV7-8
CASSTGTRVFNEQFF
>TRBJ1-2|TRBV6-6
CASSADPPRGYTF
>TRBJ2-5|TRBV19
CASSLAGVYQETQYF
>TRBJ2-1|TRBV29-1
CSVEPGGVYNEQFF
>TRBJ2-4|TRBV6-1
CASSGGDPKNIQYF
>TRBJ2-2|TRBV27
CATGTLSNTGELFF
>TRBJ2-1|TRBV19
CASSERQDLGSYNEQFF
>TRBJ2-7|TRBV5-4
CASTTRSSGSYEQYF
>TRBJ2-3|TRBV7-3
CASSPLAGGSTDTQYF
>TRBJ1-1|TRBV14
CASSQLIYTEAFF
>TRBJ1-5|TRBV2
CASSGQGYNQPQHF
>TRBJ2-5|TRBV11-3
CASSPSGGQETQYF
>TRBJ2-5|TRBV7-2
CASSTVGVKEETQYF
>TRBJ2-4|TRBV28
CASSLAGRGNIQYF
>TRBJ2-7|TRBV28
CASSPPRGATTEQYF
>TRBJ2-6|TRBV28
CASSAPTAGLASGPPGANVLTF
>TRBJ1-1|TRBV18
CASSSGRGMNTEAFF
>TRBJ2-7|TRBV6-6
CASRQGQTYEQYF
>TRBJ1-2|TRBV6-5
CASSSLMGVGYTF
>TRBJ1-6|TRBV18
CASSQKGSYNSPLHF